These T cell receptor beta chains were read from a single sample in a study of cytomegalovirus exposure and HLA in healthy donors. The data were produced by immunoSEQ multiplex PCR, yet TCRdb's version contains in-frame clones alone and is incomplete. The data show 100,000 to 150,000 clones, and the top ten clones hold roughly 1.6%. The sample comprised PBMCs. The receptors come from a woman in her thirties or forties in good health and CMV-seronegative. CDR3s include the opening cysteine and the closing phenylalanine or tryptophan. D genes are given only for firm matches.

D	V	J	CDR3	DNA
TRBD2	TRBV7-2	TRBJ2-5	CASSRGLAETQYF	TGTGCCAGCAGCCGGGGACTAGCGGAGACCCAGTACTTC
-	TRBV5-1	TRBJ1-2	CASSTGDYGYTF	TGCGCCAGCAGCACCGGGGACTATGGCTACACCTTC
TRBD1	TRBV5-6	TRBJ1-5	CASATGDQPQHF	TGTGCCAGCGCAACAGGGGATCAGCCCCAGCATTTT
TRBD1	TRBV5-1	TRBJ2-4	CASSWGGQGKNIQYF	TGCGCCAGCAGCTGGGGGGGACAGGGCAAAAACATTCAGTACTTC
TRBD2	TRBV4-3	TRBJ2-4	CASSQGSAGVAKNIQYF	TGCGCCAGCAGCCAAGGGTCAGCGGGGGTAGCCAAAAACATTCAGTACTTC
TRBD1	TRBV28	TRBJ2-5	CAATGTAYQETQYF	TGTGCCGCCACCGGGACAGCTTATCAAGAGACCCAGTACTTC
TRBD1	TRBV6-5	TRBJ1-1	CASSRSDRDAEAFF	TGTGCCAGCAGCCGCTCGGACAGGGATGCTGAAGCTTTCTTT
-	TRBV19	TRBJ2-1	CASSRGGAGNEQFF	TGTGCCAGTAGTCGAGGGGGGGCCGGCAATGAGCAGTTCTTC
TRBD2	TRBV7-2	TRBJ2-1	CASSLQRGSNEQFF	TGTGCCAGCAGCTTACAGCGGGGAAGCAATGAGCAGTTCTTC
TRBD1	TRBV10-2	TRBJ1-1	CASSQQGADTEAFF	TGCGCCAGCAGCCAACAGGGGGCGGACACTGAAGCTTTCTTT
-	TRBV14	TRBJ1-1	CASSQAWVGAEAFF	TGTGCCAGCAGCCAAGCATGGGTGGGCGCTGAAGCTTTCTTT
-	TRBV5-1	TRBJ1-2	CASSLGGGMDYGYTF	TGCGCCAGCAGCTTGGGCGGAGGGATGGACTATGGCTACACCTTC
-	TRBV28	TRBJ1-1	CASSLFPLRGAGGRNTEAFF	TGTGCCAGCAGTTTATTCCCTCTGAGGGGGGCGGGGGGACGAAACACTGAAGCTTTCTTT
-	TRBV5-4	TRBJ2-5	CASSLGGTEETQYF	TGTGCCAGCAGCTTGGGCGGGACAGAAGAGACCCAGTACTTC
-	TRBV5-6	TRBJ1-4	CASSLGPPRGEKLFF	TGTGCCAGCAGCTTGGGGCCTCCCCGCGGAGAAAAACTGTTTTTT
TRBD1	TRBV25-1	TRBJ1-1	CASSAAGTGFNTEAFF	TGTGCCAGCAGTGCAGCGGGGACAGGATTTAACACTGAAGCTTTCTTT
TRBD1	TRBV6-5	TRBJ1-2	CASRPGTGDGYGYTF	TGTGCCAGCAGACCCGGGACAGGGGATGGCTATGGCTACACCTTC
-	TRBV15	TRBJ1-1	CATSRGELDTEAFF	TGTGCCACCAGCAGAGGTGAGCTGGACACTGAAGCTTTCTTT
-	TRBV4-3	TRBJ1-2	CASSRTSEANYGYTF	TGCGCCAGCAGCCGAACATCCGAAGCTAACTATGGCTACACCTTC
-	TRBV6-6	TRBJ1-2	CASSYGPNYGYTF	TGTGCCAGCAGTTACGGCCCGAACTATGGCTACACCTTC
-	TRBV4-3	TRBJ2-3	CASSQDLPGAANTQYF	TGCGCCAGCAGCCAAGATCTTCCGGGTGCGGCAAATACGCAGTATTTT
-	TRBV7-2	TRBJ1-2	CASSLAFGSGDTF	TGTGCCAGCAGCTTAGCGTTCGGATCCGGGGACACCTTC
-	TRBV7-9	TRBJ1-1	CASSSGLFMNTEAFF	TGTGCCAGCAGCTCGGGACTCTTTATGAACACTGAAGCTTTCTTT
-	TRBV7-9	TRBJ1-3	CASSLQQGSGNTIYF	TGTGCCAGCAGCTTACAACAGGGCTCTGGAAACACCATATATTTT
TRBD1	TRBV7-2	TRBJ2-2	CASRGTGGTGELFF	TGTGCCAGCAGGGGGACAGGGGGCACCGGGGAGCTGTTTTTT
-	TRBV6-1	TRBJ2-3	CASNPGSTDTQYF	TGTGCCAGCAATCCAGGTAGCACAGATACGCAGTATTTT
-	TRBV29-1	TRBJ2-5	CSVEPRGRETQYF	TGCAGCGTTGAGCCCAGGGGAAGGGAGACCCAGTACTTC
TRBD1	TRBV6-6	TRBJ2-7	CASRPSGQGLSYEQYF	TGTGCCAGCAGACCTTCCGGACAGGGTCTCTCCTACGAGCAGTACTTC
-	TRBV7-9	TRBJ1-2	CASSRDQRGGGYTF	TGTGCCAGCAGCCGGGACCAACGGGGAGGTGGCTACACCTTC
TRBD1	TRBV7-9	TRBJ1-5	CASSYGQVNQPQHF	TGTGCCAGCAGCTATGGACAGGTTAATCAGCCCCAGCATTTT
-	TRBV18	TRBJ1-3	CASSPKGKGGAGNTIYF	TGTGCCAGCTCACCAAAAGGAAAGGGAGGAGCTGGAAACACCATATATTTT
TRBD1	TRBV7-2	TRBJ1-1	CASSFHGTDTEAFF	TGTGCCAGCAGCTTTCACGGGACAGACACTGAAGCTTTCTTT
-	TRBV5-1	TRBJ2-5	CASSPSEGEETQYF	TGCGCCAGCAGTCCTTCGGAGGGAGAAGAGACCCAGTACTTC
-	TRBV10-3	TRBJ2-2	CAISEWERVTGELFF	TGTGCCATCAGTGAGTGGGAGAGGGTGACCGGGGAGCTGTTTTTT
-	TRBV5-6	TRBJ2-1	CAGLYNEQFF	TGTGCCGGCCTCTACAATGAGCAGTTCTTC
TRBD1	TRBV15	TRBJ1-4	CATSSRMTGKELFF	TGTGCCACCAGCAGCCGAATGACAGGGAAAGAACTGTTTTTT
-	TRBV18	TRBJ1-6	CASSPLRTVNSPLHF	TGTGCCAGCTCACCGCTGAGGACAGTCAATTCACCCCTCCACTTT
-	TRBV5-4	TRBJ1-3	CASSPARGGSGNTIYF	TGTGCCAGCAGCCCGGCCCGTGGGGGGTCTGGAAACACCATATATTTT
-	TRBV4-2	TRBJ1-5	CASSQNYGGRDQPQHF	TGTGCCAGCAGCCAAAATTACGGGGGTCGCGATCAGCCCCAGCATTTT
TRBD1	TRBV7-9	TRBJ2-3	CASSNPRQGSTDTQYF	TGTGCCAGCAGCAATCCCAGACAGGGTAGCACAGATACGCAGTATTTT
-	TRBV20-1	TRBJ2-5	CSATFQETQYF	TGCAGTGCTACATTTCAAGAGACCCAGTACTTC
-	TRBV28	TRBJ1-5	CASSSGNQPQHF	TGTGCCAGCAGTTCAGGTAATCAGCCCCAGCATTTT
TRBD1	TRBV18	TRBJ1-5	CASSLRTGGGSNQPQHF	TGTGCCAGCTCATTACGGACAGGAGGGGGTAGCAATCAGCCCCAGCATTTT
TRBD1	TRBV11-2	TRBJ2-1	CASSLYRDRQTNEQFF	TGTGCCAGCAGCTTATACCGGGACAGGCAAACAAATGAGCAGTTCTTC
-	TRBV6-4	TRBJ2-3	CASSDEGWGTDTQYF	TGTGCCAGCAGTGACGAGGGTTGGGGCACAGATACGCAGTATTTT
-	TRBV19	TRBJ2-3	CATGLEADTQYF	TGTGCCACCGGACTGGAGGCAGATACGCAGTATTTT
TRBD1	TRBV28	TRBJ1-2	CASSPGGTGPYGYTF	TGTGCCAGCAGTCCAGGGGGGACAGGCCCCTATGGCTACACCTTC
TRBD2	TRBV4-2	TRBJ2-5	CASSPSLAGGQETQYF	TGTGCCAGCAGCCCCTCGCTAGCGGGGGGGCAAGAGACCCAGTACTTC
-	TRBV19	TRBJ2-1	CASSISGGKHNEQFF	TGTGCCAGTAGTATATCTGGGGGGAAGCACAATGAGCAGTTCTTC
TRBD2	TRBV7-8	TRBJ2-5	CASSADPGLAGVSRETQYF	TGTGCCAGCAGCGCCGACCCGGGACTAGCGGGGGTATCCCGAGAGACCCAGTACTTC
-	TRBV6-5	TRBJ2-7	CASKAGPPHEQYF	TGTGCCAGTAAGGCAGGGCCGCCCCACGAGCAGTACTTC
-	TRBV9	TRBJ1-3	CASSPRLTLLGNTIYF	TGTGCCAGCAGCCCGAGACTGACCCTTCTGGGAAACACCATATATTTT
TRBD1	TRBV27	TRBJ2-7	CASSPGTGTSSYEQYF	TGTGCCAGCAGTCCCGGGACAGGTACCAGCTCCTACGAGCAGTACTTC
TRBD1	TRBV29-1	TRBJ1-2	CSVRGRGQAPYGYTF	TGCAGCGTTAGGGGGCGAGGACAGGCCCCCTATGGCTACACCTTC
-	TRBV18	TRBJ2-2	CASSPRSGELFF	TGTGCCAGCTCACCGCGGTCCGGGGAGCTGTTTTTT
-	TRBV10-3	TRBJ1-1	CAISEVRVEANTEAFF	TGTGCCATCAGTGAAGTAAGGGTGGAGGCGAACACTGAAGCTTTCTTT
-	TRBV27	TRBJ2-2	CASSTGLDYTGELFF	TGTGCCAGCAGTACAGGGCTCGATTACACCGGGGAGCTGTTTTTT
TRBD2	TRBV27	TRBJ2-1	CASTRGGKNEQFF	TGTGCCAGCACCCGGGGGGGGAAAAATGAGCAGTTCTTC
-	TRBV5-6	TRBJ2-3	CASSLGAYSSTDTQYF	TGTGCCAGCAGCTTGGGAGCTTATTCTAGCACAGATACGCAGTATTTT